This passage covers 32 T cell receptor beta chains from one sample sequenced in a study of cytomegalovirus exposure and HLA in healthy donors. The primer mix had 60 Vbeta and 13 Jbeta primers. The method was immunoSEQ multiplex PCR; TCRdb's version includes in-frame clones alone and lacks a portion of them. This table has about 170,000 clones, roughly 80% appearing once. Sequenced sample: PBMCs. These receptors came from a woman in her 50s in good health and CMV-seropositive.

The chain has TRBV29-1 and TRBJ2-7, with unresolved D. The V gene's germline CDR1 is SQVTM and CDR2 ANQGSEA. This CDR3 comprises 15 residues. The ends were cut back, 3 bases at V and 3 bases at J, with 18 bases in the middle. The CDR3 loop reads CSVDSTTTERYEQYF. DNA of the CDR3: TGCAGCGTTGACTCCACGACAACCGAACGCTACGAGCAGTACTTC.

This clone was seen only once. The junction and the germline gene differ at one end; a read error may be behind it. The rearrangement uses TRBV10-2 and TRBJ2-7; D is possibly TRBD1 (5 bases). Germline CDR1 and CDR2: WSHSY and SAAADI. The CDR3 is 16 amino acids. DNA of the CDR3: TGCGCCAGCAGTGATGGTTGGGGCCTGGATCGGCCCGAGCAGCACTTC. It is translated as CASSDGWGLDRPEQHF.

The chain recombines TRBV7-2 with TRBJ2-5; 7 nucleotides line up with TRBD1. Germline V CDR1 and CDR2: SGHTA, FQGNSA. The CDR3 contains 13 residues. Trimming at V came to 8 bases and at J to 2 bases, leaving 5 bases not matched to a gene. The CDR3: CASAQGVQETQYF. In nucleotides, the CDR3 is TGTGCCAGCGCTCAGGGGGTACAAGAGACCCAGTACTTC.

This chain's CDR3 is CASSDGGRSSTDTQYF. The CDR3, as DNA: TGTGCCAGCAGCGACGGAGGTCGCTCTAGCACAGATACGCAGTATTTT. The rearrangement joins TRBV5-4 to TRBJ2-3; tentatively, D is TRBD2 (5 bases). The CDR3 covers 16 residues. The germline V and J ends were trimmed by 4 bases and 0 bases, with 15 bases remaining between them. Germline V CDR1 and CDR2: SGHNT, YYREEE (reference sequence).

This clone came up a few times. The chain uses TRBV19 and TRBJ1-1; the D is unclear. Between the trimmed V and J ends, which lost 6 bases and 6 bases, there was a span of 11 bases. Germline V gene data show CDR1 as LNHDA and CDR2 as SQIVND (reference sequence). The CDR3 consists of 12 residues. The DNA of the CDR3 is TGTGCCAGTAGCATTAGGGAGGCTGAAGCTTTCTTT. Its protein is CASSIREAEAFF.

This clone was detected a few times. The chain carries TRBV28 and TRBJ1-2, with a possible D match to TRBD1 (6 bases). The CDR3 extends over 13 amino acids. The germline gives CDR1 MDHEN, CDR2 SYDVKM. V was trimmed by 4 bases and J by 8 bases, leaving 14 bases between them. The CDR3: CASSSQGQQGYTF. The CDR3 bases are TGTGCCAGCAGTTCACAGGGTCAGCAGGGCTACACCTTC.

V is TRBV15 and J is TRBJ2-3; the D is unclear. V was clipped by 5 bases and J by 6 bases, with 12 bases between them. CDR1 and CDR2 from the germline V gene are LNHNV and YYDKDF (reference sequence). There are 13 residues in the CDR3. The CDR3 DNA is TGTGCCACCAGCGGAACGCTAGTGGATACGCAGTATTTT. It encodes CATSGTLVDTQYF.

Here the CDR3 DNA reads TGTGCCAGCAGCCTATCCCTACGGAGGGCAGGCAACACCGGGGAGCTGTTTTTT. It specifies CASSLSLRRAGNTGELFF. V and J are TRBV7-8 and TRBJ2-2; the D gene is possibly TRBD2 (6 bases). The ends were cut back, 5 bases at V and 2 bases at J, with 21 bases in the middle. This CDR3 comprises 18 residues. Germline loops: CDR1 SGHVS, CDR2 FQNEAQ.

This clone was recorded a few times. This chain joins TRBV29-1 and TRBJ1-3; D unresolved. The CDR3 consists of 14 residues. Trimming stripped 7 bases from V and 0 bases from J, with 13 bases between. Germline-derived CDR1 and CDR2 are SQVTM and ANQGSEA. The CDR3 nucleotides are TGCAGCGCTCTCCCCGGACTCTCTGGAAACACCATATATTTT. It specifies CSALPGLSGNTIYF.

The chain joins TRBV29-1 to TRBJ2-3; 7 nucleotides line up with TRBD1. This CDR3 comprises 14 residues. Germline V CDR1 and CDR2: SQVTM, ANQGSEA. With 0 bases clipped from V and 1 base from J, the junction kept 1 base outside the gene matches. The CDR3 DNA follows: TGCAGCGTTGAAGAAGGGACAGGCACAGATACGCAGTATTTT. Translating it yields CSVEEGTGTDTQYF.

The V call is TRBV28, the J call TRBJ2-7; D is undetermined. The CDR3 contains 14 residues. With 1 base removed from V and 3 bases from J, the gap between germline ends came to 10 bases. Germline V gene sequence: CDR1 MDHEN, CDR2 SYDVKM. Written as DNA, the CDR3 is TGTGCCAGCAGTTTATCCCCAACCGGCTACGAGCAGTACTTC. Amino acids: CASSLSPTGYEQYF.

V is TRBV6-1 and J is TRBJ1-2; 8 positions match TRBD1. Trimming cost V 6 bases and J 2 bases; bases outside gene matches: 5. The CDR3 totals 14 residues. Germline values: CDR1 MNHNS, CDR2 SASEGT. The CDR3 loop is CASSRAGGNYGYTF. The CDR3 DNA sequence: TGTGCCAGCAGCCGAGCAGGGGGCAACTATGGCTACACCTTC.

V gene TRBV6-1 combines with J gene TRBJ1-3; D gene unclear. CDR3 length equals 12 residues. Trimming cost V 6 bases and J 0 bases, with 3 bases left between them. Germline assignment: CDR1 MNHNS and CDR2 SASEGT. For the CDR3, the DNA is TGTGCCAGCAGGAGCTCTGGAAACACCATATATTTT. This translates into CASRSSGNTIYF.

The chain is built from TRBV10-3 and TRBJ2-7, with TRBD2 matching 15 bases. V gave up 6 bases and J gave up 2 bases; unmatched junction bases: 8. The germline CDR1 and CDR2 sequences are ENHRY and SYGVKD. The CDR3 is 17 amino acids. CDR3 sequence: CAISWTSGRAGAYEQYF. The CDR3 nucleotides read TGTGCCATCAGCTGGACTAGCGGGAGGGCCGGAGCCTACGAGCAGTACTTC.

This clone was recorded once. The genes are TRBV1 and TRBJ2-3; no DNA check was done on the table's D call, TRBD2. TRBV1 is a documented pseudogene. The CDR3 has 16 residues. Here the CDR3 DNA reads TGCACCAGCAGCCACCGCCCGGGACTATTTGAAGATACGCAGTATTTT. Translating gives CTSSHRPGLFEDTQYF.

The J gene is TRBJ1-1, the V gene TRBV4-3; D possibly corresponds to TRBD1 (5 bases). CDR1 and CDR2 (germline): LGHNA, YSLEER. This CDR3 spans 14 amino acids. V shed 1 base and J shed 4 bases, with 10 bases lying between them. Here the CDR3 DNA reads TGCGCCAGCAGCCAAGCCCCAGGGCCCACTGAAGCTTTCTTT. Amino acid sequence: CASSQAPGPTEAFF.

The chain recombines TRBV19 with TRBJ2-5; 9 nucleotides align to TRBD2. V gave up 6 bases and J gave up 1 base; unmatched junction bases: 6. The CDR3 totals 15 residues. The germline gives CDR1 LNHDA, CDR2 SQIVND (reference sequence). The CDR3 protein is CASRTTTSGQETQYF. CDR3 coding DNA: TGTGCCAGTAGAACAACGACTAGCGGCCAAGAGACCCAGTACTTC. The full variable domain, rest sourced from reference TRBV19 and TRBJ2-5, is DGGITQSPKYLFRKEGQNVTLSCEQNLNHDAMYWYRQDPGQGLRLIYYSQIVNDFQKGDIAEGYSVSREKKESFPLTVTSAQKNPTAFYLCASRTTTSGQETQYFGPGTRLLVL.

This clone came up once. In DNA form, the CDR3 reads TGTGCCAGCAGTTACGGTCTACAGGGTTACACTGAAGCTTTCTTT. As protein: CASSYGLQGYTEAFF. The chain links TRBV6-5 to TRBJ1-1; TRBD1 might be the D (6 bases). Germline assignment: CDR1 MNHEY and CDR2 SVGAGI. There are 15 residues in the CDR3. Trimming took off 2 bases at V and 3 bases at J, with 13 bases between the two ends.

DNA for the CDR3: TGTGCCACCAGCAGGGGACAGGGCGTCGTAAGCTATGGCTACACCTTC. It specifies CATSRGQGVVSYGYTF. This rearrangement joins TRBV15 to TRBJ1-2, with 9 bases matching TRBD1. The V and J ends lost 3 bases and 4 bases, in that order; junction bases with no gene match: 9. The CDR3 runs to 16 residues. CDR1 is LNHNV, CDR2 YYDKDF, per germline (reference sequence).

V gene TRBV27 combines with J gene TRBJ2-6; D is unresolved. CDR1 and CDR2 (germline): MNHEY, SMNVEV (reference sequence). The V and J ends lost 1 base and 1 base respectively, with 11 bases between them. The CDR3 loop spans 17 amino acids. CDR3 sequence (DNA): TGTGCCAGCAGTTTATTCTTCGGCGGATCTGGGGCCAACGTCCTGACTTTC. Its protein is CASSLFFGGSGANVLTF.

The chain is built from TRBV27 and TRBJ2-5; TRBD2 matches 7 bases. The ends lost 6 bases at V and 1 base at J; junction bases unmatched: 8. The CDR3 totals 15 residues. Germline-derived CDR1 and CDR2 are MNHEY and SMNVEV (reference sequence). As DNA, the CDR3 is TGTGCCAGCAGCCTCCTTGGACTAGTCCAAGAGACCCAGTACTTC. Its translation: CASSLLGLVQETQYF.

The genes are TRBV7-2 and TRBJ2-1, with unresolved D. Germline V CDR1 and CDR2: SGHTA, FQGNSA. The CDR3 runs 15 residues. V lost 4 bases, J lost 1 base, and 11 bases lay in between. The CDR3 region has the DNA TGTGCCAGCAGCTCCGACTCCACTTCCTACAATGAGCAGTTCTTC. Translating it yields CASSSDSTSYNEQFF.

The rearrangement uses TRBV28 and TRBJ1-1, with no clear D. Germline-derived CDR1 and CDR2 are MDHEN and SYDVKM. Trimming removed 6 bases from V and 0 bases from J, with 11 bases in between. The length of the CDR3 is 14 residues. As DNA, the CDR3 is TGTGCCAGCAGCCGACTAAGGGTGAACACTGAAGCTTTCTTT. Protein sequence: CASSRLRVNTEAFF.

This clone was seen more than once but under ten times. V gene TRBV6-5 combines with J gene TRBJ1-5, with a possible D match to TRBD1 (6 bases). Germline lookup yields CDR1 MNHEY and CDR2 SVGAGI. V lost 2 bases and J 3 bases, leaving 8 bases between the germline ends. This CDR3 contains 14 residues. CDR3: CASSYAGANQPQHF. For the CDR3, the DNA is TGTGCCAGCAGTTACGCAGGGGCCAATCAGCCCCAGCATTTT.

The chain links TRBV9 to TRBJ1-1; 8 nucleotides line up with TRBD1. Germline values: CDR1 SGDLS, CDR2 YYNGEE. The J segment lost 5 bases and the V segment lost 3 bases, leaving 12 bases of the junction unmatched. The CDR3 is 16 amino acids. The CDR3 sequence is CASSDKSGGVGTEAFF. DNA of the CDR3: TGTGCCAGCAGCGACAAATCAGGGGGCGTCGGGACTGAAGCTTTCTTT.

This chain joins TRBV7-2 and TRBJ2-2; D might be TRBD1 (6 bases). CDR3 length: 15 amino acids. Germline CDR1 is SGHTA and CDR2 is FQGNSA. The V end was cut by 1 base, the J end by 3 bases, with 9 bases between. The CDR3 DNA sequence: TGTGCCAGCAGCTTAGGCAGGGGAGACACCGGGGAGCTGTTTTTT. It is translated as CASSLGRGDTGELFF.

Only one count was recorded for this clone. This chain links TRBV29-1 with TRBJ1-3; D is unresolved. This CDR3 has 13 residues. Trimming pared 3 bases from V and 0 bases from J, leaving 6 bases between. Germline V CDR1 and CDR2: SQVTM, ANQGSEA. CDR3 region: CSVDVGSGNTIYF. The CDR3 bases are TGCAGCGTTGATGTCGGCTCTGGAAACACCATATATTTT. Together with reference TRBV29-1 and TRBJ1-3, the CDR3 gives the full variable domain: SAVISQKPSRDICQRGTSLTIQCQVDSQVTMMFWYRQQPGQSLTLIATANQGSEATYESGFVIDKFPISRPNLTFSTLTVSNMSPEDSSIYLCSVDVGSGNTIYFGEGSWLTVV.

V is TRBV2 and J is TRBJ2-3, with 9 positions matching TRBD1. The CDR3 loop spans 13 amino acids. V gave up 11 bases and J gave up 4 bases; unmatched junction bases: 7. The germline V gene has CDR1 SNHLY and CDR2 FYNNEI. The DNA of the CDR3 is TGTGCCGGACGGGACAGGGAAGCAGATACGCAGTATTTT. Amino acid sequence: CAGRDREADTQYF.

The CDR3, as DNA: TGTGCCAGCAGTTTGACCGCGGGGTGGGAAGAGACCCAGTACTTC. It codes for CASSLTAGWEETQYF. This chain connects TRBV27 to TRBJ2-5; D might be TRBD2 (6 bases). CDR3 length: 15 amino acids. The germline gives CDR1 MNHEY, CDR2 SMNVEV (reference sequence). V was pared by 3 bases and J by 3 bases, with 14 bases between.

The chain has TRBV9 and TRBJ2-3; TRBD1 is a possible D gene (6 bases). The CDR3 loop spans 17 amino acids. Germline CDR1 is SGDLS and CDR2 is YYNGEE. Trimming pared 0 bases from V and 3 bases from J, leaving 17 bases between. The CDR3 DNA reads TGTGCCAGCAGCGTAGTTCAGGGGCAGCGCAGGACAGATACGCAGTATTTT. It yields the protein CASSVVQGQRRTDTQYF.

The chain links TRBV19 to TRBJ1-2, with TRBD1 matching over 8 bases. Per the germline V gene, CDR1 is LNHDA and CDR2 is SQIVND (reference sequence). The CDR3 has 13 amino acids. Trimming removed 6 bases from V and 2 bases from J; junction bases left unmatched: 2. The CDR3 loop reads CASRRQGNYGYTF. The CDR3, as DNA: TGTGCCAGTAGACGACAGGGGAACTATGGCTACACCTTC. Complete variable domain (other parts from reference TRBV19 and TRBJ1-2): DGGITQSPKYLFRKEGQNVTLSCEQNLNHDAMYWYRQDPGQGLRLIYYSQIVNDFQKGDIAEGYSVSREKKESFPLTVTSAQKNPTAFYLCASRRQGNYGYTFGSGTRLTVV.

The V call is TRBV11-1, the J call TRBJ2-7; 8 positions agree with TRBD1. The CDR3 has 17 residues. With 5 bases clipped from V and 4 bases from J, the junction kept 16 bases outside the gene matches. Per germline, CDR1 SGHAT and CDR2 FQDESV (reference sequence). CDR3 protein: CASSPIRQGAHLYEQYF. The DNA for the CDR3 is TGTGCCAGCAGCCCGATAAGGCAGGGGGCCCACCTGTACGAGCAGTACTTC.